These 13 T cell receptor beta chains share one sample of origin, sequenced in a study of CD8+CD57+ T cells in acquired aplastic anemia. TCR beta VDJ combinations and CDR3 sequences were profiled from genomic DNA. TCRdb used MiXCR to reprocess the reads, holding one entry per CDR3 protein. Of 200,000 to 250,000 distinct CDR3 sequences listed, approximately 35% were seen once; the top ten hold about 1.1%. What was sequenced was sorted CD4+, CD8+, or CD8+CD57+ T cells (not recorded which) from PBMCs. The receptors originated from a human donor in good health, serving as a control.

The chain combines TRBV6-6 with TRBJ1-1, with D uncertain. The CDR3 has 14 amino acids. The germline CDR1 and CDR2 sequences are MNHNY and SVGAGI (reference sequence). Between the trimmed V and J ends, which lost 2 bases and 3 bases, there was a span of 10 bases. The CDR3: CASSYPGKDTEAFF. The CDR3 region has the DNA TGTGCCAGCAGTTACCCCGGGAAGGACACTGAAGCTTTCTTT.

This clonotype showed up just a few times. This chain links TRBV13 with TRBJ1-1; D remains ambiguous. The CDR3 totals 12 residues. CDR1 PRHDT and CDR2 FYEKMQ come from the germline V gene (reference sequence). V was cut by 5 bases and J by 4 bases, with 8 bases left in between. The CDR3 loop reads CASSAQSTEAFF. The CDR3 region has the DNA TGTGCCAGCAGCGCTCAGAGCACTGAAGCTTTCTTT.

This clonotype showed up many times. Written as DNA, the CDR3 is TGTGCCAGCAGCCCGCCGGGGGCAGAAGGAAACACCATATATTTT. This encodes CASSPPGAEGNTIYF. The gene calls are TRBV7-2 and TRBJ1-3, with TRBD1 as a possible D gene (6 bases). V was shortened by 5 bases and J by 4 bases, with 15 bases between the two germline ends. The CDR3 sequence is 15 residues long. Germline V gene data show CDR1 as SGHTA and CDR2 as FQGNSA.

This clonotype has a handful of counts. The chain links TRBV7-9 to TRBJ2-1; no firm D call. V lost 4 bases and J lost 1, with 17 bases in between. Per germline, CDR1 SEHNR and CDR2 FQNEAQ (reference sequence). This CDR3 is 17 amino acids long. DNA for the CDR3: TGTGCCAGCAGCTCCCGGACCTTGGGGTTTTCCTACAATGAGCAGTTCTTC. It codes for CASSSRTLGFSYNEQFF.

The rearrangement joins TRBV20-1 to TRBJ1-1; 7 nucleotides align to TRBD1. This CDR3 is built from 17 residues. In germline, CDR1 is DFQATT, CDR2 SNEGSKA (reference sequence). The J segment lost 3 bases and the V segment lost 5 bases, leaving 18 bases of the junction unmatched. CDR3 bases: TGCAGTGCTCTACGACAGGGAAAGGGCCCCTATTACACTGAAGCTTTCTTT. This sequence encodes CSALRQGKGPYYTEAFF.

This clonotype has a count of ten or more. This rearrangement joins TRBV5-1 to TRBJ1-2; D is undetermined. Germline values: CDR1 SGHRS, CDR2 YFSETQ. Trimming stripped 2 bases from V and 6 bases from J, with 23 bases between. This CDR3 region has 17 residues. The CDR3 protein is CASSFGSLPTEMDGYTF. In nucleotides, the CDR3 is TGCGCCAGCAGCTTTGGTTCGCTCCCGACGGAAATGGATGGCTACACCTTC.

This clonotype showed up many times. V and J are TRBV20-1 and TRBJ2-5; D gene ambiguous. Looked up from germline, CDR1 is DFQATT and CDR2 is SNEGSKA (reference sequence). Trimming removed 2 bases from V and 0 bases from J, with 7 bases in between. The CDR3 consists of 13 residues. CDR3 bases: TGCAGTGCTAGAAAGGATAACCAAGAGACCCAGTACTTC. Translation gives CSARKDNQETQYF.

V gene TRBV7-8 combines with J gene TRBJ1-5, with D unresolved. The CDR3 loop spans 15 amino acids. CDR1 is SGHVS and CDR2 is FQNEAQ in the germline V gene. V lost 5 bases and J 11 bases, leaving 22 bases between the germline ends. This CDR3 reads CASSRDRFRVGAQHF. The CDR3 bases are TGTGCCAGCAGCCGCGACCGGTTTCGGGTCGGAGCCCAGCATTTT. Drawing the rest from reference TRBV7-8 and TRBJ1-5, the complete variable domain is GAGVSQSPRYKVAKRGQDVALRCDPISGHVSLFWYQQALGQGPEFLTYFQNEAQLDKSGLPSDRFFAERPEGSVSTLKIQRTQQEDSAVYLCASSRDRFRVGAQHFGDGTRLSIL.

The genes are TRBV19 and TRBJ1-1, with 8 bases lining up with TRBD1. The CDR3 extends over 13 amino acids. Per germline, CDR1 LNHDA and CDR2 SQIVND (reference sequence). The CDR3 sequence is CATRTGRNTEAFF. Here the CDR3 DNA reads TGTGCTACCCGGACAGGGAGGAACACTGAAGCTTTCTTT. Using reference TRBV19 and TRBJ1-1 for the parts outside the CDR3, the full variable domain is DGGITQSPKYLFRKEGQNVTLSCEQNLNHDAMYWYRQDPGQGLRLIYYSQIVNDFQKGDIAEGYSVSREKKESFPLTVTSAQKNPTAFYLCATRTGRNTEAFFGQGTRLTVV.

In regard to this clonotype: A single base separates this from a much larger clone, so it may be a read error. V and J are TRBV5-6 and TRBJ2-6; 8 bases line up with TRBD1. This CDR3 contains 18 residues. Per the germline V gene, CDR1 is SGHDT and CDR2 is YYEEEE. Trimming removed 4 bases from V and 0 bases from J; junction bases left unmatched: 9. The CDR3 nucleotides are TGTGCCAGCAGCCCAAGGACAGGGATAAGCTCTGGGGCCAACGTCCTGACTTTC. This encodes CASSPRTGISSGANVLTF.

The table lists this clonotype with a few counts. This chain links TRBV20-1 with TRBJ2-2; 7 bases fit TRBD2. Germline V gives CDR1 DFQATT, CDR2 SNEGSKA (reference sequence). The CDR3 is 14 amino acids. Germline trimming cut 3 bases from V and 4 bases from J; bases unmatched to any gene: 5. CDR3 residues: CSASGGWVTGELFF. The CDR3 nucleotides are TGCAGTGCTAGCGGGGGGTGGGTCACCGGGGAGCTGTTTTTT.

The sample holds many counts of this clonotype. V gene TRBV9 combines with J gene TRBJ1-2; D perhaps matches TRBD1 (6 bases). CDR1 is SGDLS, CDR2 YYNGEE, per germline. V lost 0 bases to trimming and J lost 4 bases, with 10 bases between them. CDR3 size: 14 residues. The CDR3: CASSVGLDSYGYTF. As DNA, the CDR3 is TGTGCCAGCAGCGTAGGGCTGGACAGCTATGGCTACACCTTC.

The CDR3 coding sequence is TGTGCCACCAGCAGAGATTCGGCGGGCGTCGAGCAGTACTTC. This translates into CATSRDSAGVEQYF. The chain links TRBV15 to TRBJ2-7, with D tentatively TRBD2 (5 bases). The germline V gene encodes CDR1 LNHNV and CDR2 YYDKDF (reference sequence). The CDR3 loop spans 14 amino acids. Trimming stripped 0 bases from V and 6 bases from J, with 12 bases between.